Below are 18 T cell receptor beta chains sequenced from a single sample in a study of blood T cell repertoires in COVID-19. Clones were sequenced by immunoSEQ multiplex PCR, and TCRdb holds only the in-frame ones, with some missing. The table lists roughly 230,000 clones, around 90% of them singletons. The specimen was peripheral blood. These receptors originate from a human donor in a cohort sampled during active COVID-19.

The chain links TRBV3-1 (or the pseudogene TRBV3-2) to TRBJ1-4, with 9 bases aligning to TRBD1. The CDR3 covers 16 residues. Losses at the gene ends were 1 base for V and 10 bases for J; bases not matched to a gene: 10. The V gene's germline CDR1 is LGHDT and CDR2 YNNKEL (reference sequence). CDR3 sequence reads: CASSQVAGTGITKLFF. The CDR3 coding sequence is TGTGCCAGCAGCCAAGTAGCCGGGACAGGGATTACAAAACTGTTTTTT.

Here the CDR3 reads CASTPDRDRGSYEQYF. The DNA of the CDR3 is TGTGCCAGCACCCCGGACCGGGACAGGGGATCCTACGAGCAGTACTTC. The chain has TRBV7-9 and TRBJ2-7; 10 bases are a match to TRBD1. V lost 7 bases and J lost 1; bases outside the gene matches: 10. The CDR3 consists of 16 residues. Germline loops: CDR1 SEHNR, CDR2 FQNEAQ (reference sequence).

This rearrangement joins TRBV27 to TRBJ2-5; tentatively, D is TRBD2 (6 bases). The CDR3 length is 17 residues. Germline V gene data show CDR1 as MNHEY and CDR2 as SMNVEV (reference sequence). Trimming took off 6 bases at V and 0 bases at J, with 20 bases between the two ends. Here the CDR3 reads CASSFFRDSKYQETQYF. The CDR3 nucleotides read TGTGCCAGCAGCTTTTTCCGGGACTCAAAGTACCAAGAGACCCAGTACTTC.

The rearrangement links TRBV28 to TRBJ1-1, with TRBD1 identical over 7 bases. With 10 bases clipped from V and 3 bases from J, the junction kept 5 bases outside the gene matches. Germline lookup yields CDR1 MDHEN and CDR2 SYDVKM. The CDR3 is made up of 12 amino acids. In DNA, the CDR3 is TGTGCCACAGCGACAGGGTACACTGAAGCTTTCTTT. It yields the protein CATATGYTEAFF.

CDR3: CASTLRQGPYEQYF. The DNA of the CDR3 is TGTGCCAGTACCCTTCGACAGGGCCCCTACGAGCAGTACTTC. The chain employs TRBV19 and TRBJ2-7, with 7 bases aligning to TRBD1. Losses at the gene ends were 7 bases for V and 2 bases for J; bases not matched to a gene: 8. The CDR3 runs 14 residues. Germline V gene data show CDR1 as LNHDA and CDR2 as SQIVND (reference sequence).

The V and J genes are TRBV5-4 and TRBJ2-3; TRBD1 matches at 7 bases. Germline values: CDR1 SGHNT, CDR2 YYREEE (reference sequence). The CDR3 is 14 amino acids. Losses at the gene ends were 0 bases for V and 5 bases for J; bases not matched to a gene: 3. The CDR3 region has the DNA TGTGCCAGCAGCTTGGGGACAGGCTTAGATACGCAGTATTTT. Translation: CASSLGTGLDTQYF. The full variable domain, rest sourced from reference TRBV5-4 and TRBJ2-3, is ETGVTQSPTHLIKTRGQQVTLRCSSQSGHNTVSWYQQALGQGPQFIFQYYREEENGRGNFPPRFSGLQFPNYSSELNVNALELDDSALYLCASSLGTGLDTQYFGPGTRLTVL.

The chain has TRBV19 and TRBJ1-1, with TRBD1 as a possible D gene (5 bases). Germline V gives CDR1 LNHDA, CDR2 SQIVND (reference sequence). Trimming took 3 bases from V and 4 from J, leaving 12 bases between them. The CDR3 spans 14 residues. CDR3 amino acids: CASSITGGSTEAFF. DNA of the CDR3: TGTGCCAGTAGTATTACGGGGGGGAGCACTGAAGCTTTCTTT.

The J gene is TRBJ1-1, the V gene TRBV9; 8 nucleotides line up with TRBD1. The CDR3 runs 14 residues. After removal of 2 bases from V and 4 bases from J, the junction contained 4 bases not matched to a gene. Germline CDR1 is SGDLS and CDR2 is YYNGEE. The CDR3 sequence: CASSVQGASTEAFF. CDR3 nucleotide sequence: TGTGCCAGCAGCGTGCAGGGGGCGAGCACTGAAGCTTTCTTT.

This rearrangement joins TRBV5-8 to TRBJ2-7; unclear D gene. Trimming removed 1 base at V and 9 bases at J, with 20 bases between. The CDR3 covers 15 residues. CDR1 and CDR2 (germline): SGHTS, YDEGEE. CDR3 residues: CASSLLSEATTRQYF. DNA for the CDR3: TGTGCCAGCAGCTTGCTCTCGGAAGCTACTACGAGGCAGTACTTC.

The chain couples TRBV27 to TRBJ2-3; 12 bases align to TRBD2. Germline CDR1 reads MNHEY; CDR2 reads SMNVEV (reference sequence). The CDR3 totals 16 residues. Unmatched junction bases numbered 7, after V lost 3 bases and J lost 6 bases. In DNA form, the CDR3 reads TGTGCCAGCAGTTTTCTACTAGCGGGAGGTTCGGATACGCAGTATTTT. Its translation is CASSFLLAGGSDTQYF.

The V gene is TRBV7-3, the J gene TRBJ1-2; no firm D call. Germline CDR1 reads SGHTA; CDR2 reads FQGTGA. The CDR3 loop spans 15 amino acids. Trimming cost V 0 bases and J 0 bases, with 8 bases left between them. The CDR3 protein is CASSLTHGANYGYTF. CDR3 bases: TGTGCCAGCAGCTTAACGCACGGAGCTAACTATGGCTACACCTTC.

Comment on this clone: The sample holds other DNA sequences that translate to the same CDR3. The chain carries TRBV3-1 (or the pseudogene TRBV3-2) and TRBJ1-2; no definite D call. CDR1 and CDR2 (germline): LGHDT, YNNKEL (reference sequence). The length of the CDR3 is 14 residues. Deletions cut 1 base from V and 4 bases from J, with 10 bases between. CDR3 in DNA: TGTGCCAGCAGCCAAGGGGTAGGGAGCTATGGCTACACCTTC. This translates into CASSQGVGSYGYTF.

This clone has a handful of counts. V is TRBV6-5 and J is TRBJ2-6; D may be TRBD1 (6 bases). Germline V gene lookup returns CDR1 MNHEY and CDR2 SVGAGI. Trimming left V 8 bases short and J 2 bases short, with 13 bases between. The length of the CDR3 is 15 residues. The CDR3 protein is CASGEQGTGANVLTF. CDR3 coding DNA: TGTGCCAGCGGGGAACAGGGAACTGGGGCCAACGTCCTGACTTTC.

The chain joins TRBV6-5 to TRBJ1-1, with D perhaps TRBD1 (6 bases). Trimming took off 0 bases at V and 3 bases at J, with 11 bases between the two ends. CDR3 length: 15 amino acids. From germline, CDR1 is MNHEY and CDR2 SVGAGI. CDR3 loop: CASSYSTGLDTEAFF. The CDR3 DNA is TGTGCCAGCAGTTACTCAACAGGGTTGGACACTGAAGCTTTCTTT.

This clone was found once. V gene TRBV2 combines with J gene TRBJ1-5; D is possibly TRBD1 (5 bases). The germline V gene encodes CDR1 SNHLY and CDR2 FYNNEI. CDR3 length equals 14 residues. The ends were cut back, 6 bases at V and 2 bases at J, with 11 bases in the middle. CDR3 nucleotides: TGTGCCAGCAGACGCCGGGGGGGCAATCAGCCCCAGCATTTT. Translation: CASRRRGGNQPQHF.

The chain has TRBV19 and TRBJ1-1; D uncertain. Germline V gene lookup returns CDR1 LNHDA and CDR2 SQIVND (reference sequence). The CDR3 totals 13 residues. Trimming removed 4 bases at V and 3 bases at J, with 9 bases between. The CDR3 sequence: CASSKGVYTEAFF. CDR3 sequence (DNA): TGTGCCAGTAGTAAAGGAGTATACACTGAAGCTTTCTTT.

CDR3 DNA sequence: TGTGCCAGCAGTTACGTTCCGGTCGACACTGAAGCTTTCTTT. Residues: CASSYVPVDTEAFF. V and J are TRBV6-2 or TRBV6-3 and TRBJ1-1; D not resolved. CDR3 length: 14 amino acids. CDR1 MNHEY and CDR2 SVGEGT come from the germline V gene. Trimming shortened V by 2 bases and J by 3 bases, and 10 bases separated the two germline ends.

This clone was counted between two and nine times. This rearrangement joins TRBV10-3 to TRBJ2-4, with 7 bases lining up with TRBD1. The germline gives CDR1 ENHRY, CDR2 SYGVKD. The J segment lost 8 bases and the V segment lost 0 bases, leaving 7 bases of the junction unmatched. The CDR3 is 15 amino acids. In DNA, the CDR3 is TGTGCCATCAGTGAGTCCAGACAGGGAGTAGACATTCAGTACTTC. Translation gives CAISESRQGVDIQYF.